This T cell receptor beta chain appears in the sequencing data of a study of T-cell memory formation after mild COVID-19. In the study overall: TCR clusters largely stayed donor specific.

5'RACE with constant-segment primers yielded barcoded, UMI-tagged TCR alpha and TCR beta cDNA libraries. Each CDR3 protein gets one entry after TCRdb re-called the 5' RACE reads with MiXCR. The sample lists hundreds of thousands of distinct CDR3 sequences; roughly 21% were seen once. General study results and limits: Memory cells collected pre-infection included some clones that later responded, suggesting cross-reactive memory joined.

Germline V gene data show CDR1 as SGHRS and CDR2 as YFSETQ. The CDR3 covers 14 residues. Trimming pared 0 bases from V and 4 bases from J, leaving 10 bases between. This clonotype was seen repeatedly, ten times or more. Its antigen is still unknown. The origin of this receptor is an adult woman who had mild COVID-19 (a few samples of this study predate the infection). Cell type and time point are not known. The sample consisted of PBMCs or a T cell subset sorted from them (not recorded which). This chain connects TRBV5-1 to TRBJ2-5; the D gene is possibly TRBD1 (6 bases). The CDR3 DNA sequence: TGCGCCAGCAGCTTGGACAGGGAAGGAGAGACCCAGTACTTC. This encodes CASSLDREGETQYF.